This TCR beta chain is drawn from a study of cytomegalovirus exposure and HLA in healthy donors. Study overall: A previous analysis identified fewer than 130 million unique TCR beta sequences derived from some 200 million T cells.

The CDR3 has 13 residues. Germline lookup yields CDR1 MDHEN and CDR2 SYDVKM. Trimming took 6 bases from V and 4 from J, leaving 11 bases between them. PCR used 60 Vbeta primers and 13 Jbeta primers. Sequencing used immunoSEQ multiplex PCR; TCRdb keeps in-frame clones, though not all of them. This sample carries about 83,000 clones, around 76% of them seen once, and the ten largest clones take 5% to 7%. Sequenced sample: PBMCs. This sequence joins TRBV28 and TRBJ2-3; D might be TRBD2 (5 bases). The receptor was derived from a man younger than 35 in good health and CMV-seropositive. CDR3 coding DNA: TGTGCCAGCAGCTCGGGGTCCCCAGATACGCAGTATTTT. Translated, it gives CASSSGSPDTQYF.